Detailed here is one T cell receptor beta chain. The source of the sample is a study of T cell repertoires in cytomegalovirus infection. This CDR3 has 13 residues. Germline values: CDR1 SQVTM, CDR2 ANQGSEA. After removal of 5 bases from V and 3 bases from J, the junction contained 3 bases not matched to a gene. TCRdb recomputed calls from the reads with MiXCR, one row per CDR3 protein. Here the sample spans approximately 750,000 distinct CDR3 sequences, approximately 34% being singletons. The sequenced sample was PBMCs. The chain links TRBV29-1 to TRBJ2-7, with 11 bases lining up with TRBD2. This sequence was found in a human donor in good health (CMV status not recorded). Some clones in this sample may be carry-over from other donors' samples. CDR3 sequence: CSVRGLAGYEQYF. In nucleotides, the CDR3 is TGCAGCGTTCGCGGACTAGCGGGCTACGAGCAGTACTTC.